This T cell receptor beta chain was documented in a study of cytomegalovirus exposure and HLA in healthy donors. Overall study: HLA-typed donors were the source of around 80 million unique TCRs, which an early data release held. Most donors, roughly 84% of some 400 genotyped, fell in the Caucasian-associated ancestry cluster.

Points on this clone: What it binds is unknown.

The study ran its PCR with 60 Vbeta and 13 Jbeta primers. Data came from immunoSEQ multiplex PCR; TCRdb stores just in-frame clones and leaves some out. Of approximately 170,000 clones in the sample, 79% were seen once. General study findings and limits: HLA alleles were associated with some 17,000 TCR beta sequences in a later analysis at 0.05 false discovery rate. Later work found most CMV-associated TCR beta chains apparently HLA-restricted.

Germline V gives CDR1 MNHEY, CDR2 SMNVEV (reference sequence). The J segment lost 9 bases and the V segment lost 7 bases, leaving 6 bases of the junction unmatched. The CDR3 sequence is 14 residues long. The material sequenced was PBMCs. The chain joins TRBV27 to TRBJ1-6, with 10 bases aligning to TRBD1. The source is a woman aged 18-35 years in good health and CMV-seronegative. CDR3 DNA: TGTGCCAGCAAAGACAGGGGGCTACGTTCACCCCTCCACTTT. It specifies CASKDRGLRSPLHF.